The 20 T cell receptor beta chains presented below share a single source sample, sequenced in a study of monozygotic twins with inflammatory bowel disease (dated by TCRdb to the late 2010s). Receptor libraries were prepared by 5' RACE. The reads were generated on an Illumina HiSeq 2500. After reprocessing by TCRdb, each CDR3 protein sequence is one entry, and no DNA is given. The sample's table covers about 210,000 distinct CDR3 sequences. The leading ten clones occupy 1.5% to 2% of the sample. The sequencing sample was made of blood. The source of these receptors is a human donor with ulcerative colitis or Crohn's disease, or a healthy co-twin of an affected twin (not recorded which).

This chain joins TRBV6-1 and TRBJ1-1; the D call of TRBD1 rests on TCRdb alone, since no DNA is present to check it. Germline V gene sequence: CDR1 MNHNS, CDR2 SASEGT. This CDR3 has 17 residues. The CDR3 here is CASRPRTGGLLNTEAFF.

This chain joins TRBV5-1 and TRBJ2-3; TCRdb's D gene call, TRBD2, goes unchecked for lack of DNA. This CDR3 region has 15 residues. Germline V gene data show CDR1 as SGHRS and CDR2 as YFSETQ. The CDR3 is CASSPYGGRTDTQYF.

V gene TRBV5-1 combines with J gene TRBJ2-5; no DNA is available, so the TRBD1 call from TCRdb remains unchecked. Looked up from germline, CDR1 is SGHRS and CDR2 is YFSETQ. CDR3 length: 15 residues. CDR3 loop: CASSLVPGGDETQYF.

This rearrangement joins TRBV2 to TRBJ2-2; TCRdb reports TRBD1, a call that lacks DNA to check it against. The CDR3 contains 14 residues. Germline assignment: CDR1 SNHLY and CDR2 FYNNEI. The CDR3 spells CASSTGLNTGELFF.

The rearrangement links TRBV9 to TRBJ1-6; TCRdb calls TRBD1, which cannot be checked without DNA. The CDR3 runs 13 residues. Germline assignment: CDR1 SGDLS and CDR2 YYNGEE. This chain's CDR3 is CASSPGVNSPLHF.

This rearrangement joins TRBV2 to TRBJ2-5; no DNA is available, so the TRBD1 call from TCRdb remains unchecked. The CDR3 is 12 residues long. The germline gives CDR1 SNHLY, CDR2 FYNNEI. The CDR3 loop is CASNRGKETQYF. The full variable domain, in which reference TRBV2 and TRBJ2-5 provide the parts outside the CDR3, is EPEVTQTPSHQVTQMGQEVILRCVPISNHLYFYWYRQILGQKVEFLVSFYNNEISEKSEIFDDQFSVERPDGSNFTLKIRSTKLEDSAMYFCASNRGKETQYFGPGTRLLVL.

This chain connects TRBV6-2 or TRBV6-3 to TRBJ2-5. CDR3 size: 14 residues. Germline loops: CDR1 MNHEY, CDR2 SVGEGT. The CDR3 is CASSYSTERETQYF.

The chain uses TRBV5-1 and TRBJ2-2; the D gene TCRdb calls, TRBD1, cannot be checked with no DNA. Looked up from germline, CDR1 is SGHRS and CDR2 is YFSETQ. The CDR3 has 14 amino acids. The CDR3 loop reads CASSLGQSTGELFF.

The chain links TRBV2 to TRBJ2-7; TCRdb indicates TRBD1, and absent DNA this call remains unverified. The CDR3 has 16 amino acids. Looked up from germline, CDR1 is SNHLY and CDR2 is FYNNEI. CDR3 loop: CASSINTGSGSYEQYF.

The CDR3 is CASSSGTIGETQYF. The rearrangement links TRBV5-1 to TRBJ2-5; TCRdb lists TRBD2, though no DNA is available to test this call. CDR1 is SGHRS, CDR2 YFSETQ, per germline. This CDR3 contains 14 residues.

The chain couples TRBV18 to TRBJ2-2. Germline V gene data show CDR1 as KGHSH and CDR2 as LQKENI. This CDR3 region has 16 residues. CDR3 protein: CASSPRLTRNTGELFF.

The CDR3 loop is CASSFGGTTTEAFF. The rearrangement links TRBV7-2 to TRBJ1-1. The V gene's germline CDR1 is SGHTA and CDR2 FQGNSA. The CDR3 is made up of 14 amino acids.

J is TRBJ2-1 and V is TRBV12-3 or TRBV12-4; TCRdb lists TRBD1, though no DNA is available to test this call. The CDR3 contains 15 residues. CDR3 sequence reads: CASILQVAGGNEQFF.

This chain joins TRBV29-1 and TRBJ2-3; TCRdb names TRBD2, which stays unverified in the absence of DNA. CDR3 length equals 13 residues. Germline V gives CDR1 SQVTM, CDR2 ANQGSEA. The CDR3 sequence is CSAVAGGPDTQYF.

The J gene is TRBJ2-6, the V gene TRBV3-1; TCRdb designates TRBD1, a call that cannot be tested without DNA. The CDR3 is made up of 18 amino acids. Germline lookup yields CDR1 LGHDT and CDR2 YNNKEL (reference sequence). The CDR3 loop is CASSPGVSPSSGANVLTF.

CDR3 amino acids: CSARVDPANTGELFF. The chain couples TRBV20-1 to TRBJ2-2. The CDR3 consists of 15 residues. Germline CDR1 and CDR2: DFQATT and SNEGSKA (reference sequence).

This sequence joins TRBV7-2 and TRBJ2-5. Germline V gives CDR1 SGHTA, CDR2 FQGNSA. The CDR3 runs 14 residues. CDR3 sequence: CASSSPVLVETQYF.

The rearrangement links TRBV6-5 to TRBJ2-7; the D gene TCRdb calls, TRBD2, cannot be checked with no DNA. The CDR3 is 18 residues long. The V gene's germline CDR1 is MNHEY and CDR2 SVGAGI. The CDR3 sequence: CASSYRGTSGGVSYEQYF.

The chain joins TRBV12-3 or TRBV12-4 to TRBJ1-6; there is no DNA to check the TCRdb D call of TRBD1. The CDR3 length is 14 residues. CDR3 sequence reads: CASSWQGENSPLHF.

This chain joins TRBV19 and TRBJ1-4. The CDR3 extends over 13 amino acids. Germline V gives CDR1 LNHDA, CDR2 SQIVND (reference sequence). CDR3 loop: CASKGTREEKLFF.